This TCR beta chain emerged from a study of low-dose radiotherapy and immunotherapy resistance in tumors. Study summary: Fractions of 0.5 Gy went to Cohort 1 every 2 weeks, totaling 6.5 Gy. Every six weeks patients received intravenous ipilimumab 1 mg/kg, and every two weeks they received intravenous nivolumab 240 mg.

First-strand cDNA relied on TRAV- and TRBV-specific primers spanning alpha and beta chains. It was with a constant-region primer and a V-primer adapter that TCRs were amplified over around 20 PCR cycles. Using its own MiXCR run on the reads, TCRdb lists one record per CDR3 protein. Among about 7,900 distinct CDR3 sequences listed, about 59% were seen once. This CDR3 comprises 16 residues. Between the trimmed V and J ends, which lost 0 bases and 0 bases, there was a span of 12 bases. Per germline, CDR1 SGHRS and CDR2 YFSETQ. The TCR comes from a human donor with advanced metastatic prostate, ovarian, gallbladder or colorectal cancer (not recorded which). This table probably holds off-target reads from a library built for another chain. The chain joins TRBV5-1 to TRBJ1-1; D remains ambiguous. The CDR3 DNA is TGCGCCAGCAGCTTGGCCGGCATGAGCCTGAACACTGAAGCTTTCTTT. It specifies CASSLAGMSLNTEAFF.